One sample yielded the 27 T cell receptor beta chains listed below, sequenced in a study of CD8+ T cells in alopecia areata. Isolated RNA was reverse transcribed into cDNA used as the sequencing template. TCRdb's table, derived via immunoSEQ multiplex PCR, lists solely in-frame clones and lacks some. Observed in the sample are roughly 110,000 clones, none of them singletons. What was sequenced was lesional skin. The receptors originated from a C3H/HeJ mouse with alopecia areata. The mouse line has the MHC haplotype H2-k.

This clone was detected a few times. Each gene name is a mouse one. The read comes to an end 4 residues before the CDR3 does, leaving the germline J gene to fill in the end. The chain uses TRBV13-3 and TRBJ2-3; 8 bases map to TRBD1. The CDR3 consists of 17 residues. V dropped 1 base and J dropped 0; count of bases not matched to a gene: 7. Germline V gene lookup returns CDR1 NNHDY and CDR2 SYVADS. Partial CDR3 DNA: TGTGCCAGCAGTGATTCCTCGACAGGGGCTAGTGCAGAA. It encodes CASSDSSTGASAE. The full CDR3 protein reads CASSDSSTGASAETLYF.

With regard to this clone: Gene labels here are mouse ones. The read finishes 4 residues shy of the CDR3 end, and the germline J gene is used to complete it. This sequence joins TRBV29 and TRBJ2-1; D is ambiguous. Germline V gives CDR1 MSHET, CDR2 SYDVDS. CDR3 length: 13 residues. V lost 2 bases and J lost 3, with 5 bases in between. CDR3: CASSLQVYAEQFF. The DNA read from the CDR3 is TGTGCTAGCAGTTTACAGGTCTATGCT. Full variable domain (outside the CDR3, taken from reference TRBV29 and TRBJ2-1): DMKVTQMPRYLIKRMGENVLLECGQDMSHETMYWYRQDPGLGLQLIYISYDVDSNSEGDIPKGYRVSRKKREHFSLILDSAKTNQTSVYFCASSLQVYAEQFFGPGTRLTVL.

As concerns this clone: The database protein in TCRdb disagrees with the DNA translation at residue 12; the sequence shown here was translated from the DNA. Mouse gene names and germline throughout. CDR3 DNA, as far as it was read: TGTGCCAGCAGTATCCCGGGAACAGGGGGAAATACG. Its translation: CASSIPGTGGNT. The whole CDR3 region reads CASSIPGTGGNTLYF. The rearrangement uses TRBV19 and TRBJ1-3; possible D gene TRBD1, 6 bases. The observed sequence ends 3 residues before the CDR3 terminus, with the missing tail filled in from the germline J gene. The germline V and J ends were trimmed by 2 bases and 4 bases, with 13 bases remaining between them. CDR3 length: 15 amino acids. Germline-derived CDR1 and CDR2 are FNHDT and SITEND (reference sequence). The whole variable domain, filled in from reference TRBV19 and TRBJ1-3, reads GGIITQTPKFLIGQEGQKLTLKCQQNFNHDTMYWYRQDSGKGLRLIYYSITENDLQKGDLSEGYDASREKKSSFSLTVTSAQKNEMAVFLCASSIPGTGGNTLYFGEGSRLIVV.

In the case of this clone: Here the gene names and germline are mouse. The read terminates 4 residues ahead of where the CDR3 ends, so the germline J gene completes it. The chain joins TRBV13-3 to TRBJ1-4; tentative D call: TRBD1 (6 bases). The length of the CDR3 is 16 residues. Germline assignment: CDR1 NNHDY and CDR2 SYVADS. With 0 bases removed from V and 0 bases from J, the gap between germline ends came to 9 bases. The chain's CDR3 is CASSDGGGVSNERLFF. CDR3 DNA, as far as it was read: TGTGCCAGCAGTGATGGGGGGGGCGTTTCCAACGAA.

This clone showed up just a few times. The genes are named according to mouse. The CDR3 bases that were read are TGTGCCAGCAGGGACATAGAA. This codes for CASRDIE. The whole CDR3 sequence is CASRDIETLYF. V and J are TRBV13-1 and TRBJ2-3, with D tentatively TRBD1 (5 bases). The read ends 4 residues before the CDR3 terminus; that terminus is restored from the germline J gene. The CDR3 runs 11 residues. CDR1 and CDR2 (germline): NSHNY, SYGAGN.

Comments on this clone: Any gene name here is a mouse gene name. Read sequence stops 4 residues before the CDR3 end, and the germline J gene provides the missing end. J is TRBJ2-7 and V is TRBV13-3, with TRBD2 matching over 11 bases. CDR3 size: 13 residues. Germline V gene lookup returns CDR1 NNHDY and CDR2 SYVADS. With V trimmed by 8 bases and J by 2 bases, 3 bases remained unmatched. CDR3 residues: CARRTGGPYEQYF. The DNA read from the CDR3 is TGTGCCAGGCGGACTGGGGGGCCCTAT.

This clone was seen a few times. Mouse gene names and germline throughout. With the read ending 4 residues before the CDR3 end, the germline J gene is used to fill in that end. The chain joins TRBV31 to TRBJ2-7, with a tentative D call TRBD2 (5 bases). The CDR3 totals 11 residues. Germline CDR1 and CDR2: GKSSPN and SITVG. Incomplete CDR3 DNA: TGTGCCTGGAGTTGGGGATAT. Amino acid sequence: CAWSWGY. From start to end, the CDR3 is CAWSWGYEQYF.

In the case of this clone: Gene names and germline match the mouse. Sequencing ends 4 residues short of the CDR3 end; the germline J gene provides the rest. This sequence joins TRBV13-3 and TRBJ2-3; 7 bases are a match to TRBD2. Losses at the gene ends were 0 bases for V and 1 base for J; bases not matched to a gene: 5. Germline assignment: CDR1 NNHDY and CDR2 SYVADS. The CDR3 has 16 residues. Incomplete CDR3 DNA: TGTGCCAGCAGTGATGAATGGGGGGTTGGTGCAGAA. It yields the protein CASSDEWGVGAE. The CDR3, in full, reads CASSDEWGVGAETLYF.

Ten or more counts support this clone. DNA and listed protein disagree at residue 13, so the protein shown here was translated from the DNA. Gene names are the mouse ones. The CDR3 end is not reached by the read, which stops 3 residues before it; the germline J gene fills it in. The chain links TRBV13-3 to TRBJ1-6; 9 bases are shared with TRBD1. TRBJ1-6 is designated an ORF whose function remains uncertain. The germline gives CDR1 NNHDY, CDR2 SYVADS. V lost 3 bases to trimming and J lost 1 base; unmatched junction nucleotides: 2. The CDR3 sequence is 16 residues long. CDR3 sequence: CASSVGTGSYNSPLYF. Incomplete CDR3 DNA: TGTGCCAGCAGTGTTGGGACAGGGTCCTATAATTCGCCC.

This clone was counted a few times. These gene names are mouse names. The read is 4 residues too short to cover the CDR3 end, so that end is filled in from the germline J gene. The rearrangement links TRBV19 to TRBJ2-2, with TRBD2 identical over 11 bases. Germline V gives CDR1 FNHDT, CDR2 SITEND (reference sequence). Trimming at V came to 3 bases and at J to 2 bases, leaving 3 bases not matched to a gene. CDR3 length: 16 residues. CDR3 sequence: CASSKGDWGNTGQLYF. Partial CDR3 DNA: TGTGCCAGCAGTAAAGGGGACTGGGGGAACACCGGG.

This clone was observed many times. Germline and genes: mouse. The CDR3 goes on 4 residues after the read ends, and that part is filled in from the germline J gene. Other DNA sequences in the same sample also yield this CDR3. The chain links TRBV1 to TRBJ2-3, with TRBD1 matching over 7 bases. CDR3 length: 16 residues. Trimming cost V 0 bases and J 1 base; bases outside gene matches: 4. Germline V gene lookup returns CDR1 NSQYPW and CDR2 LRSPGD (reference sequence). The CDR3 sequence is CTCSADQGEGAETLYF. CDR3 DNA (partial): TGCACCTGCAGTGCAGATCAGGGGGAGGGTGCAGAA. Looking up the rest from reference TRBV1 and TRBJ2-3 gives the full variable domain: VTLLEQNPRWRLVPRGQAVNLRCILKNSQYPWMSWYQQDLQKQLQWLFTLRSPGDKEVKSLPGADYLATRVTDTELRLQVANMSQGRTLYCTCSADQGEGAETLYFGSGTRLTVL.

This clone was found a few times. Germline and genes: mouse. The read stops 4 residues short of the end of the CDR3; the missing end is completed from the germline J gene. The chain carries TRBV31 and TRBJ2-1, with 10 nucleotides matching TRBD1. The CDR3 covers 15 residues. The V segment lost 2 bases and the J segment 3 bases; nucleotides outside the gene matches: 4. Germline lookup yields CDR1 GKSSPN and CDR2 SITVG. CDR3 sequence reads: CAWSIRDRGYAEQFF. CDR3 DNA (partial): TGTGCCTGGAGTATCCGGGACAGGGGCTATGCT.

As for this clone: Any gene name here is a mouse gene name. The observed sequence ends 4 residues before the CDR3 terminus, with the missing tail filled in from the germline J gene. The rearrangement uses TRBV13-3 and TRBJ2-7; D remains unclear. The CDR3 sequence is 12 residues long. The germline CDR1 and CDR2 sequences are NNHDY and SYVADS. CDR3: CASSPQKYEQYF. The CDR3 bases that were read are TGTGCCAGCAGCCCCCAGAAATAT.

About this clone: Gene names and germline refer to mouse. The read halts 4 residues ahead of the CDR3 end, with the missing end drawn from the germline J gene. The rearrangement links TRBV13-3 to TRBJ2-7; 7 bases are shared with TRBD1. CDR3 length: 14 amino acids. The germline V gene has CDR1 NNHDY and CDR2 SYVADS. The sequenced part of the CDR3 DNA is TGTGCCAGCAGTGATCTGGGACAGCAATAT. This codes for CASSDLGQQY. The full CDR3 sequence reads CASSDLGQQYEQYF.

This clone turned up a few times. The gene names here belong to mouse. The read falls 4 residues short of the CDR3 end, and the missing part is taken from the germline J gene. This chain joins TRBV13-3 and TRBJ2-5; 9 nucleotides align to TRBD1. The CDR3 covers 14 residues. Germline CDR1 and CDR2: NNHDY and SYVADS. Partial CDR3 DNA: TGTGCCAGCAGTGGGGACAGGGAGTACGAC. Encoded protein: CASSGDREYD. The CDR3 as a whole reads CASSGDREYDTQYF.

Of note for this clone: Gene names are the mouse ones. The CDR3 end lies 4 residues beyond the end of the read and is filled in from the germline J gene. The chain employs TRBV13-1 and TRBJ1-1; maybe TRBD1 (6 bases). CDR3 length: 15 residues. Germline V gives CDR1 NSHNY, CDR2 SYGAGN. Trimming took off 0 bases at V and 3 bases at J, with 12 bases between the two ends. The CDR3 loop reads CASSDAPGADTEVFF. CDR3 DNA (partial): TGTGCCAGCAGTGATGCACCAGGGGCGGACACA.

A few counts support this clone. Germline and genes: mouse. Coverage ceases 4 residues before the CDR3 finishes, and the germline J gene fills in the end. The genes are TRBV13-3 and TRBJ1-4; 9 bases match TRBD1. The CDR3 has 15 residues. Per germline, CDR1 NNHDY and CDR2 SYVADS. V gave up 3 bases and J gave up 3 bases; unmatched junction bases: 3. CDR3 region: CASSGQGGPNERLFF. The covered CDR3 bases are TGTGCCAGCAGTGGACAGGGGGGGCCCAACGAA.

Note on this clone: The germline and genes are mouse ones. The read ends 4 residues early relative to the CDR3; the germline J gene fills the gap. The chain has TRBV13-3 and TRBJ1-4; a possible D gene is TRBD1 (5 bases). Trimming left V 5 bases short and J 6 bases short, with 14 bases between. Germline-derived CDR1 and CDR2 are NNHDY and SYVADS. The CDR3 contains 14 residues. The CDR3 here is CASRRQPRDERLFF. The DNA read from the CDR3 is TGTGCCAGCAGACGACAGCCTCGGGACGAA.

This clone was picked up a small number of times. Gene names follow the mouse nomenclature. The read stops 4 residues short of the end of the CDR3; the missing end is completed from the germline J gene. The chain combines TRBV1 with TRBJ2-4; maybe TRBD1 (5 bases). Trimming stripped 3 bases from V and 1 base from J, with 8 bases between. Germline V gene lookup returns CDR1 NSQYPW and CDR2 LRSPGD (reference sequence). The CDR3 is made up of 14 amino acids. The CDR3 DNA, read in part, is TGCACCTGCAGTGCCAGGGTTGGTCAAAAC. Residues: CTCSARVGQN. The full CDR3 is CTCSARVGQNTLYF.

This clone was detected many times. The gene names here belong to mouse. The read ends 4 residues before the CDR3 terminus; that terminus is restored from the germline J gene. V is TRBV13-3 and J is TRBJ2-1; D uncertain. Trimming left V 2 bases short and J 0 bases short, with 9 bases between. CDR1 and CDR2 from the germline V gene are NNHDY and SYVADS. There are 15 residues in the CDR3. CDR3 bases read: TGTGCCAGCAGTGACGCAGCAACTAACTATGCT. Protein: CASSDAATNYA. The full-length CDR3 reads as CASSDAATNYAEQFF.

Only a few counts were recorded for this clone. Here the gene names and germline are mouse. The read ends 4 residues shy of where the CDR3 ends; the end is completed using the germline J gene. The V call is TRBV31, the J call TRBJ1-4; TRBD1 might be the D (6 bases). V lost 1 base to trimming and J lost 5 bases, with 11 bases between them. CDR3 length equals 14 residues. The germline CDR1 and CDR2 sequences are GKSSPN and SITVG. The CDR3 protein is CAWSHGTRNERLFF. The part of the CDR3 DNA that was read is TGTGCCTGGAGTCACGGGACAAGAAACGAA.

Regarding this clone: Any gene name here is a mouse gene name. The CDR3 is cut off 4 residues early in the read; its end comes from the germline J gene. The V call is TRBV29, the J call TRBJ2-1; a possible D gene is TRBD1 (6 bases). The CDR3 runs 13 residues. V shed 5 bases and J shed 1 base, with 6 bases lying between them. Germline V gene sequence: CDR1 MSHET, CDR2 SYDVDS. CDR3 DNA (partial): TGTGCTAGCAGTACAGGGAACTATGCT. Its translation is CASSTGNYA. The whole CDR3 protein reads CASSTGNYAEQFF.

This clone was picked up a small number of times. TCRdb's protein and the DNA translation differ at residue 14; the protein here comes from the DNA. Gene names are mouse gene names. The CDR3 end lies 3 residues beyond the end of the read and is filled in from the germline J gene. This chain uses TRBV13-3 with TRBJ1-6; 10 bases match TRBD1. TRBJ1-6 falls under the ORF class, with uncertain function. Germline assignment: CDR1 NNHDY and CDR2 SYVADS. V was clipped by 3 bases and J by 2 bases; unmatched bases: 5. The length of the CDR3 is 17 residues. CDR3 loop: CASSALGQGTYNSPLYF. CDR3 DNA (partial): TGTGCCAGCAGTGCCCTGGGACAGGGGACCTATAATTCGCCC.

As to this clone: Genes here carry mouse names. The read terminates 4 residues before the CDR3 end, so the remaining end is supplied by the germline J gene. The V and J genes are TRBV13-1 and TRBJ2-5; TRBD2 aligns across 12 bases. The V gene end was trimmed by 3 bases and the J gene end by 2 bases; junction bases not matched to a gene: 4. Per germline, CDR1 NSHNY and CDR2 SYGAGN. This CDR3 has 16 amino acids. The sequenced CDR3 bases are TGTGCCAGCAGTGCCTCGACTGGGGGGGCCCAAGAC. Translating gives CASSASTGGAQD. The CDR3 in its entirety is CASSASTGGAQDTQYF.

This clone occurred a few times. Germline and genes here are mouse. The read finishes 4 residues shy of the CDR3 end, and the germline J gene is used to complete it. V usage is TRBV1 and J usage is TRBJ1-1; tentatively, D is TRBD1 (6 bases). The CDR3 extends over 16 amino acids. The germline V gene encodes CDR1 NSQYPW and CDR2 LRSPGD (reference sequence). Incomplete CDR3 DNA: TGCACCTGCAGTGCAGATGAGGGGGGCGCAGTCCCA. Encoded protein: CTCSADEGGAVP. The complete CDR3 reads CTCSADEGGAVPEVFF.

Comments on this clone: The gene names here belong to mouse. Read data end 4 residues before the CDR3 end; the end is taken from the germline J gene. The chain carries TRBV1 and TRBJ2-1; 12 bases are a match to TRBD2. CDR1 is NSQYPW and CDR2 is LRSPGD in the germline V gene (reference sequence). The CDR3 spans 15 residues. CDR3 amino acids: CTCSVTGTGGAEQFF. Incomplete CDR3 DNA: TGCACCTGCAGTGTAACCGGGACTGGGGGGGCT.

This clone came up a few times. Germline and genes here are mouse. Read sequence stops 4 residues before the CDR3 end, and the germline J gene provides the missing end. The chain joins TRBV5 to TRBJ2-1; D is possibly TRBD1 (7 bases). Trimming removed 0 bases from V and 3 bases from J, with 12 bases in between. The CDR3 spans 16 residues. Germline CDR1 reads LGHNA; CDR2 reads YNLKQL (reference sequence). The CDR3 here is CASSQEGGGGYAEQFF. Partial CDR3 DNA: TGTGCCAGCAGCCAAGAAGGGGGCGGGGGCTATGCT.